The present T cell receptor beta chain was sequenced within a study of beta chain features in type 1 diabetes (dated by TCRdb to 2016 to 2019). At the level of the whole study: Patients and healthy donors did not differ in mean age, gender distribution, total cell number or subset yield. A total of some 100,000,000 sorted cells were examined across all samples, and a strong correlation was observed between cell number per subset and RNA yield. The study compared TCRB repertoires of sorted circulating CD4+ T cell subsets between recently diagnosed type 1 diabetes patients and matched healthy donors. Regulatory and stem cell-like memory subsets were isolated from only 8 patients and roughly eight healthy donors, whereas naive and central memory subsets came from all 28 donors.

Per the germline V gene, SGHTA is the CDR1 and FQGTGA is the CDR2. Taken from cysteine to phenylalanine, the CDR3 has 15 residues. Only the CDR3 portion is preserved as DNA: 45 bases, with reading frame beginning at the first base. The junction carries 18 bases between V and J, which are trimmed by 5 bases and 6 bases respectively. The entire amount of isolated RNA was reverse transcribed using the High Capacity cDNA Reverse Transcription Kit, so the sequenced TCRB transcripts were expressed ones. Deep immunoSEQ sequencing was applied to naive, central memory and regulatory T cell samples, giving an average of roughly 3.5 million total reads per sample. Sorted cells were lysed in RLT buffer and RNA was extracted with DNase-treated RNeasy Micro or Mini kits, depending on cell number. Each cell subset was processed separately to prevent cross-contamination, with patient and healthy donor samples processed together. TCRB sequences were amplified from cDNA with the immunoSEQ multiplex PCR, producing 87-bp fragments spanning the CDR3 region. Sequencing of the amplicons was done on the Illumina HiSeq platform. The authors processed their data as follows. PCR bias was corrected computationally using synthetic template baselines, and reads within Hamming distance 2 were collapsed, with unmergeable singletons discarded. Reads were aligned to IMGT to assign V, D and J genes, CDR3 length, and insertions or deletions at six rearrangement sites. Within each subset, clonotype counts were normalized to the number of sorted cells before true diversity and Gini coefficients were calculated with the tcR R package. The overlap coefficient, calculated on TCRB nucleotide sequences, was used to measure repertoire sharing. Entries here come from immuneACCESS through TCRdb and include only in-frame sequences with V and J called. Some clones fail to appear in such tables; in the studies checked, an unresolved V gene covers under half of the shortfall, and the cause of the remainder is unknown. V and J calls and clone size are as listed in that table; D and trimming were resolved from the DNA. Counted in this sample were a few hundred thousand clones; 8% to 10% of them appeared once. The ten biggest clones cover 0.6% of the sample.

General study outcomes and caveats: Fewer insertions and more nucleotide deletions at VDJ recombination sites were observed in patients with type 1 diabetes, implying thymic rearrangement abnormalities. HLA sub-analyses involved small numbers of individuals, so any influence of HLA type on TCRB rearrangement remained unresolved. Sequencing cDNA rather than genomic DNA could over-represent highly expressing activated cells, although activation and CD3 levels did not differ between groups. Shorter templates might have been favored by PCR, but patient and control samples were amplified and corrected together, so both groups would have been affected equally by any skew. Type 1 diabetes patients showed a moderate but significant shortening of TCRB CDR3 length in all four CD4+ subsets. The naive, central memory and regulatory TCRB repertoires appeared to resemble one another more closely among patients than among healthy donors.

This clone occurred a few times. Its specific antigen is unknown. Base qualities are not recorded, but no much larger clone differs from it by a single base. Each donor gave one peripheral blood draw, averaging roughly 100 mL, which was collected into heparinised tubes. A BD FACSAria II and a panel including CD45RO, CCR7, CD25, CD127, CD95 and CD27 were used to sort naive, central memory, regulatory and stem cell-like memory CD4+ T cells. Purity was above 95% for every sorted population. PBMCs were isolated right away by Lymphoprep density gradient centrifugation and were stained directly, without culture. To minimize batch effects, samples were stained and sorted in pairs, one healthy donor with one patient per experiment.

This clonotype originated in a man younger than 45 with type 1 diabetes. The chain joins TRBV7-3 to TRBJ2-3, with the D gene uncertain. What was sequenced was central memory CD4+ T cells from blood. The DNA sequence is given as TGTGCCAGCAGCCCTACGCAAGCCCCCACGGATACGCAGTATTTT. Translated, it reads CASSPTQAPTDTQYF. Where the CDR3 stops, the reference TRBV7-3 and TRBJ2-3 genes take over; the full variable domain is GAGVSQTPSNKVTEKGKYVELRCDPISGHTALYWYRQSLGQGPEFLIYFQGTGAADDSGLPNDRFFAVRPEGSVSTLKIQRTERGDSAVYLCASSPTQAPTDTQYFGPGTRLTVL.